This T cell receptor beta chain was sequenced during a study of shared clonotypes between healthy human individuals. Study observations and caveats: All-four-donor shared clonotypes had higher generation probabilities than non-shared clonotypes did. Sample collection involved blood only; tissue repertoires are likely different.

Comments on this clone: Its specificity is unknown. A clone one base away is much larger, so this may be a read error.

Replicate PCRs run on sorted subsets employed 200 ng DNA, roughly 30,000 T cell genomes. Libraries were prepared by immunoSEQ multiplex PCR; TCRdb keeps only in-frame clonotypes and omits some of them. The sample lists roughly 760,000 clones, around two thirds occurring once. The germline CDR1 and CDR2 sequences are SGHVS and FNYEAQ. With V trimmed by 5 bases and J by 0 bases, 4 bases remained unmatched. The CDR3 spans 14 residues. The receptor's source is a woman under 40 in good health. The chain recombines TRBV7-6 with TRBJ2-7; 7 bases are a match to TRBD1. Sequenced input: memory CD4+ T cells sorted from blood. Subset defined: CD45RA-negative fraction. CDR3 amino acids: CASSRDSFSYEQYF. DNA of the CDR3: TGTGCCAGCAGCCGGGACAGCTTCTCCTACGAGCAGTACTTC.